Listed here are 30 T cell receptor beta chains from one sample, sequenced in a study of T cells after yellow fever vaccination (dated by TCRdb to about 2019). What this sample's treatment or condition label stands for: live attenuated yellow fever vaccine strain. The library came from 5' RACE. Data came from an Illumina HiSeq 2500. TCRdb trimmed the raw reads at Q25, called clones with MiXCR and kept productive beta chains. Rows are unified per CDR3 protein, each entry keeping the most common DNA and genes. This sample is represented by about 240,000 distinct CDR3 sequences; 6.9% of them were singletons. The ten largest account for roughly 0.86% of the sample. The sequencing used CD4+ T cells sorted from PBMCs, collected 15 days after the yellow fever booster vaccination. The receptors stem from a man aged 25 to 40 who received the YFV17D yellow fever vaccine.

The rearrangement uses TRBV5-1 and TRBJ2-2; weak D call: TRBD2 (7 bases). Per the germline V gene, CDR1 is SGHRS and CDR2 is YFSETQ. The CDR3 is 15 amino acids. Trimming removed 4 bases from V and 5 bases from J, with 15 bases in between. In DNA form, the CDR3 reads TGCGCCAGCAGCGGAAGGGGGGGCGCGACCGGGGAGCTGTTTTTT. Translating it yields CASSGRGGATGELFF. The variable domain in full, completed from reference TRBV5-1 and TRBJ2-2, reads KAGVTQTPRYLIKTRGQQVTLSCSPISGHRSVSWYQQTPGQGLQFLFEYFSETQRNKGNFPGRFSGRQFSNSRSEMNVSTLELGDSALYLCASSGRGGATGELFFGEGSRLTVL.

This chain connects TRBV27 to TRBJ2-3; TRBD1 aligns across 7 bases. This CDR3 has 14 amino acids. Germline V gene sequence: CDR1 MNHEY, CDR2 SMNVEV (reference sequence). The V and J ends lost 8 bases and 4 bases, in that order; junction bases with no gene match: 9. CDR3 residues: CASHITGVADTQYF. The CDR3 nucleotides read TGTGCCAGCCACATTACAGGGGTCGCAGATACGCAGTATTTT.

This clonotype was observed a handful of times. The chain uses TRBV30 and TRBJ2-5; D might be TRBD1 (6 bases). CDR1 is GTSNPN and CDR2 is SVGIG in the germline V gene (reference sequence). Trimming shortened V by 0 bases and J by 6 bases, and 17 bases separated the two germline ends. The CDR3 loop spans 15 amino acids. CDR3 sequence: CAWSVTGTVGKTQYF. The DNA of the CDR3 is TGTGCCTGGAGTGTAACAGGGACGGTTGGGAAGACCCAGTACTTC.

As for this clonotype: A much larger clone lies one base from this, so it may be a read error. The chain couples TRBV20-1 to TRBJ2-1; the D gene is possibly TRBD2 (7 bases). The V gene's germline CDR1 is DFQATT and CDR2 SNEGSKA (reference sequence). CDR3 length equals 13 residues. The CDR3 here is CSAVSGRDNEQSF. CDR3 sequence (DNA): TGCAGTGCCGTTTCGGGGAGGGACAATGAGCAGTCCTTC.

The chain combines TRBV20-1 with TRBJ2-1; D possibly uses TRBD1 or TRBD2 (5 bases each). Germline assignment: CDR1 DFQATT and CDR2 SNEGSKA (reference sequence). This CDR3 spans 13 amino acids. The V end lost 4 bases, the J end lost 11 bases, and 18 bases lay between the germline ends. Here the CDR3 DNA reads TGCAGTGCTAACGAAGACAGTCGAGGGAAGCAGTTCTTC. It codes for CSANEDSRGKQFF.

The sample holds a few counts of this clonotype. V is TRBV10-3 and J is TRBJ1-5; 8 bases agree with TRBD1. The CDR3 length is 12 residues. From germline, CDR1 is ENHRY and CDR2 SYGVKD. The V segment lost 8 bases and the J segment 6 bases; nucleotides outside the gene matches: 3. This chain's CDR3 is CAIGQGGQPQHF. The CDR3 DNA reads as TGTGCCATCGGACAGGGCGGTCAGCCCCAGCATTTT.

This clonotype has a handful of counts. The chain has TRBV7-2 and TRBJ2-7, with 9 bases matching TRBD2. The CDR3 spans 14 residues. With 4 bases clipped from V and 6 bases from J, the junction kept 7 bases outside the gene matches. CDR1 and CDR2 (germline): SGHTA, FQGNSA. The CDR3 DNA sequence: TGTGCCAGCAGCTCCGGAGGAGCGGGAGGCGAGCAGTACTTC. Protein product: CASSSGGAGGEQYF.

Turning to this clonotype: Germline is not matched at one junction end, which may reflect a read error. CDR3 DNA sequence: TGTTCCAGCAGCTTTCCTGATCAGCCCCAGCATTTT. Its protein product is CSSSFPDQPQHF. The V and J genes are TRBV7-9 and TRBJ1-5, with no clear D. Germline V gene lookup returns CDR1 SEHNR and CDR2 FQNEAQ (reference sequence). This CDR3 is 12 amino acids long.

The rearrangement uses TRBV5-5 and TRBJ2-1, with D possibly matching TRBD2 (6 bases). The germline V gene has CDR1 SGHKS and CDR2 YYEKEE (reference sequence). The V and J ends lost 0 bases and 15 bases respectively, with 16 bases between them. This CDR3 is 13 amino acids long. The CDR3 DNA sequence: TGTGCCAGCAGCTTGGCGGAGGGCCTAGCCCCGTTCTTC. Translating gives CASSLAEGLAPFF.

The genes are TRBV6-1 and TRBJ2-5, with 10 bases lining up with TRBD2. The CDR3 is 16 amino acids. The V gene end was trimmed by 7 bases and the J gene end by 3 bases; junction bases not matched to a gene: 11. Germline lookup yields CDR1 MNHNS and CDR2 SASEGT. The CDR3 is CASIHRTSGLKETQYF. In DNA, the CDR3 is TGTGCCAGCATCCACAGGACTAGCGGACTTAAAGAGACCCAGTACTTC.

This clonotype was seen repeatedly, ten times or more. This chain connects TRBV5-1 to TRBJ2-6; D is undetermined. Germline V gene data show CDR1 as SGHRS and CDR2 as YFSETQ. The CDR3 is 12 residues long. V was pared by 1 base and J by 9 bases, with 5 bases between. This chain's CDR3 is CASSLTLNVLTF. CDR3 bases: TGCGCCAGCAGCTTGACTCTCAACGTCCTGACTTTC.

The chain combines TRBV18 with TRBJ2-1; TRBD1 agrees at 9 bases. Germline-derived CDR1 and CDR2 are KGHSH and LQKENI. The CDR3 consists of 15 residues. V lost 1 base, J lost 6 bases, and 4 bases stayed unmatched. This chain's CDR3 is CASSPLGQGFNEQFF. The CDR3 DNA sequence: TGTGCCAGCTCACCACTAGGACAGGGGTTCAATGAGCAGTTCTTC.

This clonotype showed up many times. The rearrangement links TRBV7-2 to TRBJ1-5, with D maybe TRBD1 (5 bases). Trimming took 2 bases from V and 4 from J, leaving 6 bases between them. Per germline, CDR1 SGHTA and CDR2 FQGNSA. The CDR3 sequence is 13 residues long. The CDR3 nucleotides read TGTGCCAGCAGCTTAAGGGGAAATCAGCCCCAGCATTTT. Protein: CASSLRGNQPQHF.

There are a few counts of this clonotype. V and J are TRBV18 and TRBJ1-4; 7 positions agree with TRBD1. CDR1 KGHSH and CDR2 LQKENI come from the germline V gene. CDR3 size: 14 residues. The J segment lost 8 bases and the V segment lost 4 bases, leaving 7 bases of the junction unmatched. The CDR3 DNA is TGTGCCAGCTCACGCAGGGGGTCATTGGAAAAACTGTTTTTT. Protein: CASSRRGSLEKLFF.

This chain links TRBV18 with TRBJ2-3; D perhaps matches TRBD2 (6 bases). Germline-derived CDR1 and CDR2 are KGHSH and LQKENI. The CDR3 totals 17 residues. Trimming pared 3 bases from V and 2 bases from J, leaving 18 bases between. The CDR3 loop is CASSPLPSATLTDTQYF. The CDR3 DNA sequence: TGTGCCAGCTCACCTCTACCTAGCGCGACCCTCACAGATACGCAGTATTTT.

This chain uses TRBV20-1 with TRBJ2-5, with 9 bases fitting TRBD1. V dropped 6 bases and J dropped 3; count of bases not matched to a gene: 5. In germline, CDR1 is DFQATT, CDR2 SNEGSKA (reference sequence). The CDR3 is made up of 13 amino acids. CDR3 coding DNA: TGCAGTGCACATAGGACAGGGGAAGAGACCCAGTACTTC. Protein sequence: CSAHRTGEETQYF.

V gene TRBV11-2 combines with J gene TRBJ2-3; D perhaps matches TRBD2 (6 bases). Looked up from germline, CDR1 is SGHAT and CDR2 is FQNNGV. V was cut by 0 bases and J by 6 bases, with 13 bases left in between. The length of the CDR3 is 15 residues. The CDR3 DNA reads TGTGCCAGCAGCTTAGATCGTCGGGGGTGGGATACGCAGTATTTT. Translation: CASSLDRRGWDTQYF. Drawing the rest from reference TRBV11-2 and TRBJ2-3, the complete variable domain is EAGVAQSPRYKIIEKRQSVAFWCNPISGHATLYWYQQILGQGPKLLIQFQNNGVVDDSQLPKDRFSAERLKGVDSTLKIQPAKLEDSAVYLCASSLDRRGWDTQYFGPGTRLTVL.

At least ten counts were recorded for this clonotype. The chain uses TRBV11-1 and TRBJ1-1, with D hard to call. V lost 7 bases, J lost 4 bases, and 19 bases lay in between. This CDR3 is 15 amino acids long. CDR1 is SGHAT, CDR2 FQDESV, per germline (reference sequence). CDR3 loop: CASTHLAGGITEAFF. The CDR3, as DNA: TGTGCCAGCACTCATCTGGCAGGTGGTATCACTGAAGCTTTCTTT. The variable domain in full, with the rest retrieved from reference TRBV11-1 and TRBJ1-1, is EAEVAQSPRYKITEKSQAVAFWCDPISGHATLYWYRQILGQGPELLVQFQDESVVDDSQLPKDRFSAERLKGVDSTLKIQPAELGDSAMYLCASTHLAGGITEAFFGQGTRLTVV.

This clonotype appeared a few times. The V call is TRBV9, the J call TRBJ2-1; 7 bases map to TRBD1. This CDR3 spans 15 amino acids. Germline CDR1 SGDLS, CDR2 YYNGEE. V shed 2 bases and J 2 bases; nucleotides not matched to a gene: 4. The CDR3 protein is CASSVQQGTYNEQFF. The CDR3 coding sequence is TGTGCCAGCAGCGTCCAACAGGGGACCTACAATGAGCAGTTCTTC.

This clonotype was seen many times. The V and J genes are TRBV18 and TRBJ2-7; TRBD1 matches at 8 bases. The CDR3 contains 14 residues. Trimming removed 5 bases from V and 5 bases from J; junction bases left unmatched: 8. In germline, CDR1 is KGHSH, CDR2 LQKENI. This CDR3 reads CASSTQGQGNEQYF. The CDR3 nucleotides read TGTGCCAGCTCAACCCAAGGACAGGGCAACGAGCAGTACTTC.

This clonotype came up many times. The V gene is TRBV10-3, the J gene TRBJ2-7, with 7 bases fitting TRBD1. The ends lost 4 bases at V and 1 base at J; junction bases unmatched: 7. This CDR3 spans 15 amino acids. The germline V gene has CDR1 ENHRY and CDR2 SYGVKD. The CDR3 DNA reads TGTGCCATCAGTGTTACCGGGACAGTGTCCTACGAGCAGTACTTC. Amino acid sequence: CAISVTGTVSYEQYF.

The genes are TRBV7-2 and TRBJ1-2; D gene unclear. Germline CDR1 SGHTA, CDR2 FQGNSA. V was cut by 0 bases and J by 7 bases, with 6 bases left in between. The length of the CDR3 is 12 residues. CDR3 loop: CASSLARAGYTF. The CDR3 DNA reads as TGTGCCAGCAGCTTAGCTCGGGCTGGCTACACCTTC.

The rearrangement links TRBV10-3 to TRBJ2-3; 7 nucleotides match TRBD2. Looked up from germline, CDR1 is ENHRY and CDR2 is SYGVKD. V was clipped by 0 bases and J by 4 bases; unmatched bases: 4. This CDR3 spans 15 amino acids. CDR3 DNA sequence: TGTGCCATCAGTGAGTCTCGCGGGAGTCCAGATACGCAGTATTTT. This translates into CAISESRGSPDTQYF.

This clonotype was detected ten times or more. The chain is built from TRBV5-1 and TRBJ1-6; no clear D gene. Germline values: CDR1 SGHRS, CDR2 YFSETQ. The ends were cut back, 1 base at V and 5 bases at J, with 10 bases in the middle. The CDR3 is 15 residues long. The CDR3 nucleotides read TGCGCCAGCAGCTTGTCCTCAGGCAATAATTCACCCCTCCACTTT. Protein: CASSLSSGNNSPLHF. Drawing the rest from reference TRBV5-1 and TRBJ1-6, the complete variable domain is KAGVTQTPRYLIKTRGQQVTLSCSPISGHRSVSWYQQTPGQGLQFLFEYFSETQRNKGNFPGRFSGRQFSNSRSEMNVSTLELGDSALYLCASSLSSGNNSPLHFGNGTRLTVT.

A few counts support this clonotype. The rearrangement links TRBV21-1 to TRBJ2-3. TRBV21-1 constitutes a pseudogene. This CDR3 has 16 amino acids. Here the CDR3 DNA reads TGTGCCAGCAGCAAAGCTGAACTACCGAGCACAGATACGCAGTATTTT. It specifies CASSKAELPSTDTQYF.

The V and J genes are TRBV7-2 and TRBJ1-1; possible D gene TRBD1, 5 bases. The germline V and J ends were trimmed by 10 bases and 5 bases, with 17 bases remaining between them. Germline-derived CDR1 and CDR2 are SGHTA and FQGNSA. The CDR3 runs 13 residues. The CDR3 DNA reads as TGTGCCACCCTATCAGGGCGAAGAACTGAAGCTTTCTTT. Protein: CATLSGRRTEAFF.

This clonotype was counted only a few times. This chain joins TRBV7-2 and TRBJ2-7; TRBD1 matches 7 bases. CDR3 length: 14 residues. The germline CDR1 and CDR2 sequences are SGHTA and FQGNSA. With V trimmed by 3 bases and J by 2 bases, 4 bases remained unmatched. CDR3: CASSFAQGPYEQYF. The DNA for the CDR3 is TGTGCCAGCAGCTTCGCACAGGGGCCCTACGAGCAGTACTTC.

The V call is TRBV5-1, the J call TRBJ2-3, with D maybe TRBD2 (6 bases). V was trimmed by 3 bases and J by 2 bases, leaving 19 bases between them. CDR3 size: 17 residues. Germline loops: CDR1 SGHRS, CDR2 YFSETQ. CDR3 sequence: CASSSNPGGPTTDTQYF. For the CDR3, the DNA is TGCGCCAGCAGCTCCAACCCCGGGGGTCCCACCACAGATACGCAGTATTTT.

This clonotype was picked up many times. An end of the junction does not agree with germline; a read error may underlie this. The V call is TRBV6-2 or TRBV6-3, the J call TRBJ1-5; TRBD1 matches at 7 bases. The CDR3 totals 15 residues. Germline V CDR1 and CDR2: MNHEY, SVGEGT. The CDR3 loop is CASSQLQGPTRVPYF. The CDR3 region has the DNA TGTGCCAGCAGTCAACTACAGGGGCCCACTCGAGTCCCCTATTTT.

This clonotype has at least ten counts. J is TRBJ2-1 and V is TRBV24-1; the match to TRBD2 covers 9 bases. Trimming cost V 2 bases and J 2 bases; bases outside gene matches: 15. The CDR3 totals 20 residues. Germline CDR1 reads KGHDR; CDR2 reads SFDVKD. In DNA form, the CDR3 reads TGTGCCACCAGTGATTCTAGGGGTAGCGGGAGTAGGCGCACCTACAATGAGCAGTTCTTC. Its translation is CATSDSRGSGSRRTYNEQFF.